The T cell receptor (beta chain) described here comes from a study of T cells after yellow fever vaccination. Study-level background: The SMART-Seq v4 Ultra Low Input method served to prepare the low-cell-number fractions.

MiXCR, applied by TCRdb to the 5' RACE reads, yields one record per CDR3 protein. The sample comprises around 250,000 distinct CDR3 sequences, less than 9% of which are singletons, and roughly 0.9% rests with the top ten. This sequence was found in a man aged 30-40 years who received the YFV17D yellow fever vaccine. Sample: CD4+ T cells sorted from PBMCs, taken 15 days after the yellow fever booster vaccination.

CDR3 amino acids: CASSPSTQETQYF. In DNA form, the CDR3 reads TGTGCCAGCAGCCCGTCCACGCAAGAGACCCAGTACTTC. The rearrangement joins TRBV5-4 to TRBJ2-5; no reliable D call. The germline V and J ends were trimmed by 4 bases and 2 bases, with 9 bases remaining between them. This CDR3 spans 13 amino acids. Germline assignment: CDR1 SGHNT and CDR2 YYREEE (reference sequence).